Listed here is a single T cell receptor beta chain. The CDR3 spans 16 residues. With 1 base clipped from V and 2 bases from J, the junction kept 7 bases outside the gene matches. Germline lookup yields CDR1 MGHRA and CDR2 YSYEKL. This record belongs to a study of cytomegalovirus exposure and HLA in healthy donors. With 60 Vbeta and 13 Jbeta primers, the PCR was carried out. Only in-frame clones appear in the TCRdb table, and some are missing; sequencing was by immunoSEQ multiplex PCR. The table has 100,000 to 150,000 clones, around three quarters seen once. The chain has TRBV4-1 and TRBJ2-5; TRBD1 matches at 7 bases. The sequenced material came from PBMCs. The source is a man between 25 and 39 years old in good health and CMV-seropositive. CDR3 protein: CASSQVRTGIQETQYF. CDR3 DNA: TGCGCCAGCAGCCAAGTTAGGACAGGAATTCAAGAGACCCAGTACTTC.